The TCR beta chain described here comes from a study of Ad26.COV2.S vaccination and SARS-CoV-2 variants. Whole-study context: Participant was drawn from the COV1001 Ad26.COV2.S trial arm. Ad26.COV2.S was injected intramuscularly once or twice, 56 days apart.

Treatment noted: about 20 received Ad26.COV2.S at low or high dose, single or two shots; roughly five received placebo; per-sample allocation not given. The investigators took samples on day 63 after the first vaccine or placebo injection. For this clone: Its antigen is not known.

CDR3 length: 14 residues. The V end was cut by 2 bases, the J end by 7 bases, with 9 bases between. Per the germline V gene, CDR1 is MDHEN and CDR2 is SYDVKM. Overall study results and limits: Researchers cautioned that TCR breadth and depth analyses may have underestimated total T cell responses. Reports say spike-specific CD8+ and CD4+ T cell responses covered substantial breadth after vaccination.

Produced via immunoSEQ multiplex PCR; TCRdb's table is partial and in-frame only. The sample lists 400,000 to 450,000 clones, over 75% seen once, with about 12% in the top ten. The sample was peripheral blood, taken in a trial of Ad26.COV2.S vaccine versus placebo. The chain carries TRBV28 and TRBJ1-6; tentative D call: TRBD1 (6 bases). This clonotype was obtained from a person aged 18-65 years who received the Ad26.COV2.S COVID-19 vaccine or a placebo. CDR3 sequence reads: CASSLITGNSPLHF. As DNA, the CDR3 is TGTGCCAGCAGTTTAATAACAGGGAATTCACCCCTCCACTTT.